Shown below are 26 T cell receptor beta chains from a single sample sequenced in a study of blood T cells in healthy people across ages. Through a sample-barcoded 5' primer and a J-beta primer mix, a second PCR was run for roughly 6 to 12 cycles. TCRdb redid the calling of the 5' RACE reads with MiXCR, one entry per CDR3 protein. The sample has under 850,000 distinct CDR3 sequences; around 34% are singletons. The material sequenced was blood. The receptors originated from a young man in good health.

The chain is built from TRBV20-1 and TRBJ2-5; no firm D call. From germline, CDR1 is DFQATT and CDR2 SNEGSKA (reference sequence). CDR3 length: 14 amino acids. With 6 bases removed from V and 0 bases from J, the gap between germline ends came to 14 bases. The CDR3 protein is CSAMDPSHQETQYF. As DNA, the CDR3 is TGCAGTGCGATGGACCCGAGCCACCAAGAGACCCAGTACTTC.

The V and J genes are TRBV29-1 and TRBJ1-1; tentatively, D is TRBD1 (5 bases). This CDR3 is 13 amino acids long. V shed 7 bases and J shed 3 bases, with 15 bases lying between them. Germline-derived CDR1 and CDR2 are SQVTM and ANQGSEA. Here the CDR3 reads CSAQMGQDTEAFF. The CDR3 DNA reads TGCAGCGCACAAATGGGGCAGGACACTGAAGCTTTCTTT.

V is TRBV20-1 and J is TRBJ2-1; a possible D gene is TRBD2 (5 bases). The CDR3 is made up of 11 amino acids. CDR1 and CDR2 from the germline V gene are DFQATT and SNEGSKA (reference sequence). V lost 0 bases, J lost 11 bases, and 8 bases lay in between. CDR3 protein: CSARDRRKQFF. The CDR3 coding sequence is TGCAGTGCTAGAGATAGGAGGAAGCAGTTCTTC.

This rearrangement joins TRBV20-1 to TRBJ1-5; 8 positions match TRBD1. Germline V gene sequence: CDR1 DFQATT, CDR2 SNEGSKA (reference sequence). V shed 4 bases and J 1 base; nucleotides not matched to a gene: 6. CDR3 size: 15 residues. The DNA for the CDR3 is TGCAGTGCTATCTCAGGGGGCCTGAGCAATCAGCCCCAGCATTTT. Its protein is CSAISGGLSNQPQHF.

This clonotype occurred a few times. The chain couples TRBV7-2 to TRBJ2-5; 11 bases match TRBD2. V lost 5 bases to trimming and J lost 4 bases; unmatched junction nucleotides: 6. Germline V gene sequence: CDR1 SGHTA, CDR2 FQGNSA. The length of the CDR3 is 15 residues. CDR3: CASSPLAGVGETQYF. CDR3 bases: TGTGCCAGCAGCCCACTAGCGGGGGTGGGAGAGACCCAGTACTTC.

This clonotype has a handful of counts. This rearrangement joins TRBV7-9 to TRBJ2-4; 8 bases are a match to TRBD2. CDR3 length: 17 residues. CDR1 and CDR2 from the germline V gene are SEHNR and FQNEAQ (reference sequence). Trimming removed 5 bases from V and 4 bases from J; junction bases left unmatched: 13. The CDR3 reads CASSPYLGGEMKNIQYF. CDR3 DNA: TGTGCCAGCAGCCCCTACCTCGGGGGGGAGATGAAAAACATTCAGTACTTC. Complete variable domain (other parts from reference TRBV7-9 and TRBJ2-4): DTGVSQNPRHKITKRGQNVTFRCDPISEHNRLYWYRQTLGQGPEFLTYFQNEAQLEKSRLLSDRFSAERPKGSFSTLEIQRTEQGDSAMYLCASSPYLGGEMKNIQYFGAGTRLSVL.

In regard to this clonotype: One end of the junction is discordant with germline, which a read error may explain. The V and J genes are TRBV20-1 and TRBJ2-1; D perhaps matches TRBD2 (6 bases). This CDR3 contains 14 residues. Germline loops: CDR1 DFQATT, CDR2 SNEGSKA (reference sequence). The CDR3 sequence is CSARGWGVNNEQFF. The CDR3 coding sequence is TGCAGTGCTAGAGGGTGGGGGGTCAACAATGAACAGTTCTTC.

With respect to this clonotype: At one of its ends the junction is not consistent with the germline gene, which may arise from a read error. The chain is built from TRBV24-1 and TRBJ2-3, with unresolved D. Germline assignment: CDR1 KGHDR and CDR2 SFDVKD. This CDR3 comprises 12 residues. The CDR3 loop is CAASDWPDTQYF. DNA of the CDR3: TGTGCCGCCAGTGATTGGCCCGATACGCAGTATTTT.

This clonotype showed up many times. The CDR3 bases are TGCGCCAGCAGCCCCCGGGGCGAGACTTATGGCTACACCTTC. Translating gives CASSPRGETYGYTF. The genes are TRBV4-3 and TRBJ1-2, with a possible D match to TRBD1 (5 bases). Germline assignment: CDR1 LGHNA and CDR2 YSLEER. The ends were cut back, 4 bases at V and 5 bases at J, with 14 bases in the middle. The CDR3 is 14 amino acids.

This chain links TRBV16 with TRBJ1-1; weak D call: TRBD1 (5 bases). V was shortened by 3 bases and J by 4 bases, with 12 bases between the two germline ends. CDR3 length: 14 residues. CDR1 KGHSY and CDR2 FQNENV come from the germline V gene. CDR3 amino acids: CASSQARAATEAFF. CDR3 DNA: TGTGCCAGCAGCCAGGCCAGGGCGGCCACTGAAGCTTTCTTT.

This clonotype was observed many times. The V call is TRBV19, the J call TRBJ2-6; no clear D. Trimming cost V 3 bases and J 0 bases, with 3 bases left between them. The CDR3 runs 14 residues. Germline V gene data show CDR1 as LNHDA and CDR2 as SQIVND (reference sequence). The CDR3 nucleotides read TGTGCCAGTAGTATTGACTCTGGGGCCAACGTCCTGACTTTC. Protein: CASSIDSGANVLTF. The full variable domain, its missing parts supplied by reference TRBV19 and TRBJ2-6, is DGGITQSPKYLFRKEGQNVTLSCEQNLNHDAMYWYRQDPGQGLRLIYYSQIVNDFQKGDIAEGYSVSREKKESFPLTVTSAQKNPTAFYLCASSIDSGANVLTFGAGSRLTVL.

The J gene is TRBJ1-2, the V gene TRBV4-3; 7 bases agree with TRBD1. The junction had 11 bases not matched to a gene; V was cut back by 1 base and J by 6 bases. The CDR3 has 16 amino acids. Germline values: CDR1 LGHNA, CDR2 YSLEER. In DNA form, the CDR3 reads TGCGCCAGCAGCCAAGGGCATTACGGACAGGCGGATGGCTACACCTTC. Residues: CASSQGHYGQADGYTF.

J is TRBJ2-5 and V is TRBV9; D may be TRBD2 (5 bases). The germline CDR1 and CDR2 sequences are SGDLS and YYNGEE. CDR3 size: 15 residues. The V end lost 0 bases, the J end lost 2 bases, and 11 bases lay between the germline ends. The CDR3 loop reads CASSVGGEKQETQYF. The DNA for the CDR3 is TGTGCCAGCAGCGTAGGGGGAGAAAAGCAAGAGACCCAGTACTTC. The full variable domain, rest sourced from reference TRBV9 and TRBJ2-5, is DSGVTQTPKHLITATGQRVTLRCSPRSGDLSVYWYQQSLDQGLQFLIQYYNGEERAKGNILERFSAQQFPDLHSELNLSSLELGDSALYFCASSVGGEKQETQYFGPGTRLLVL.

This rearrangement joins TRBV15 to TRBJ1-4; D uncertain. V lost 3 bases and J lost 3, with 5 bases in between. Germline CDR1 reads LNHNV; CDR2 reads YYDKDF (reference sequence). This CDR3 spans 13 amino acids. The CDR3 reads CATSSVANEKLFF. The CDR3 DNA follows: TGTGCCACCAGCAGCGTTGCTAATGAAAAACTGTTTTTT.

Worth noting for this clonotype: A junction boundary mismatches the germline segment, possibly from a read error. This chain links TRBV3-1 with TRBJ2-4; D ambiguous. CDR3 length equals 16 residues. From germline, CDR1 is LGHDT and CDR2 YNNKEL (reference sequence). The CDR3 DNA sequence: TGTGCCCGCAGCCAGGAAACAGCTTTAGCCAAAAACATTCAGTACTTC. Its protein is CARSQETALAKNIQYF.

This clonotype was counted a few times. The rearrangement links TRBV12-3 or TRBV12-4 to TRBJ2-3; 8 bases fit TRBD2. V gave up 1 base and J gave up 4 bases; unmatched junction bases: 4. The CDR3 totals 15 residues. The CDR3 here is CASSLGSGEADTQYF. CDR3 sequence (DNA): TGTGCCAGCAGTTTAGGTAGCGGGGAGGCAGATACGCAGTATTTT.

This clonotype was counted only a few times. V usage is TRBV6-1 and J usage is TRBJ2-3; tentative D call: TRBD2 (5 bases). Between the trimmed V and J ends, which lost 1 base and 5 bases, there was a span of 7 bases. This CDR3 comprises 13 residues. The germline CDR1 and CDR2 sequences are MNHNS and SASEGT. The CDR3 DNA sequence: TGTGCCAGCAGTGAAGATCGGGGAGATACGCAGTATTTT. Its protein product is CASSEDRGDTQYF.

This clonotype was seen only a few times. The J gene is TRBJ2-1, the V gene TRBV24-1; no clear D gene. The closer fit of TRBJ2-7 to the DNA end suggests the J call may be wrong. Germline V gene lookup returns CDR1 KGHDR and CDR2 SFDVKD. The CDR3 length is 15 residues. CDR3 in amino acids: CATSKTPGGNNEQYF. The CDR3 coding sequence is TGTGCCACCAGTAAGACCCCGGGCGGTAACAATGAGCAGTACTTC.

The table lists this clonotype with many counts. V gene TRBV7-2 combines with J gene TRBJ2-1; D is undetermined. Germline CDR1 is SGHTA and CDR2 is FQGNSA. This CDR3 has 14 amino acids. V gave up 1 base and J gave up 8 bases, with 12 bases separating them. CDR3 in amino acids: CASSLGPRGDEQFF. Written as DNA, the CDR3 is TGTGCCAGCAGCTTAGGCCCCCGCGGAGATGAGCAGTTCTTC.

This clonotype occurred a few times. V usage is TRBV7-3 and J usage is TRBJ1-5, with 8 bases identical to TRBD1. V dropped 3 bases and J dropped 11; count of bases not matched to a gene: 0. The CDR3 has 11 residues. Germline V gene lookup returns CDR1 SGHTA and CDR2 FQGTGA. CDR3 nucleotide sequence: TGTGCCAGCAGCTTGACAGGGGCCCAGCATTTT. It translates to CASSLTGAQHF.

The chain recombines TRBV6-5 with TRBJ1-4, with TRBD1 as a possible D gene (6 bases). Per germline, CDR1 MNHEY and CDR2 SVGAGI. Trimming stripped 0 bases from V and 0 bases from J, with 11 bases between. CDR3 length: 17 amino acids. CDR3 in amino acids: CASSYSKKGATNEKLFF. CDR3 in DNA: TGTGCCAGCAGTTACTCGAAAAAGGGGGCAACTAATGAAAAACTGTTTTTT.

V usage is TRBV7-2 and J usage is TRBJ1-1; possible D gene TRBD1, 6 bases. V was shortened by 1 base and J by 7 bases, with 10 bases between the two germline ends. CDR1 and CDR2 from the germline V gene are SGHTA and FQGNSA. The CDR3 is made up of 13 amino acids. CDR3 DNA: TGTGCCAGCAGCTTAGGGGGGGACATTGAAGCTTTCTTT. Encoded protein: CASSLGGDIEAFF.

The chain combines TRBV6-2 or TRBV6-3 with TRBJ2-7; D possibly corresponds to TRBD2 (5 bases). This CDR3 has 15 residues. With 7 bases removed from V and 0 bases from J, the gap between germline ends came to 16 bases. Looked up from germline, CDR1 is MNHEY and CDR2 is SVGEGT. The CDR3 DNA reads TGTGCCAGCACTCCTGGGAGATGGAGCTCCTACGAGCAGTACTTC. This translates into CASTPGRWSSYEQYF.

Note on this clonotype: A much larger clone lies a single base off, so this may be a read error. The V and J genes are TRBV5-1 and TRBJ2-1; D remains unclear. Germline CDR1 SGHRS, CDR2 YFSETQ. The length of the CDR3 is 12 residues. CDR3 residues: CASSLDNNGQFF. CDR3 sequence (DNA): TGCGCCAGCAGCTTAGACAACAATGGGCAGTTCTTC.

Regarding this clonotype: A single base separates this from a much larger clone, so it may be a read error. The CDR3 is CASSQNVPAPNTEAFF. DNA for the CDR3: TGCGCCAGCAGCCAAAATGTACCGGCCCCGAACACTGAAGCTTTCTTT. The chain recombines TRBV4-3 with TRBJ1-1; D is unclear. Germline assignment: CDR1 LGHNA and CDR2 YSLEER. The CDR3 totals 16 residues. Trimming cost V 2 bases and J 1 base, with 14 bases left between them.

In regard to this clonotype: At one of its ends the junction is not consistent with the germline gene, which may arise from a read error. The CDR3 loop is CASTSLANTGELFF. CDR3 nucleotides: TGTGCTAGCACGAGCCTAGCGAACACCGGGGAGCTGTTTTTT. The chain recombines TRBV12-3 or TRBV12-4 with TRBJ2-2; D unresolved. The CDR3 is made up of 14 amino acids.